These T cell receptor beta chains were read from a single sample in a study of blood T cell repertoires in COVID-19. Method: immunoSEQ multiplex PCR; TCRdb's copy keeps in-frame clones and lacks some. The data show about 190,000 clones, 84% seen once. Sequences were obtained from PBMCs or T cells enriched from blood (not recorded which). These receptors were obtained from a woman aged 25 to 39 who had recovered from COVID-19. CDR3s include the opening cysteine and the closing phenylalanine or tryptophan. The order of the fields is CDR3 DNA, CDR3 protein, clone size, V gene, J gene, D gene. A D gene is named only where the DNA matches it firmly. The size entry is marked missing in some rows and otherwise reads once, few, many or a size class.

DNA: TGTGCCAGCAGTGAAGCGCTTCCGGGACTAGATTTATTGGCAGAGACCCAGTACTTC; CDR3: CASSEALPGLDLLAETQYF; size: .; V: TRBV2; J: TRBJ2-5; D: TRBD2
DNA: TGTGCCAGCAGCCCCAGCGGGAGCCAATACGAGCAGTACTTC; CDR3: CASSPSGSQYEQYF; size: .; V: TRBV9; J: TRBJ2-7; D: TRBD2
DNA: TGCAGCGTTGCGGGGGGGCGCAGCTATGGCTACACCTTC; CDR3: CSVAGGRSYGYTF; size: .; V: TRBV29-1; J: TRBJ1-2; D: .
DNA: TGTGCCAGCAGTTCACGCGGGGGGGCGGTGGATACGCAGTATTTT; CDR3: CASSSRGGAVDTQYF; size: .; V: TRBV6-5; J: TRBJ2-3; D: TRBD2
DNA: TGTGCCAGCAGCTTAGATGGCGGGAGGGATGAGCAGTTCTTC; CDR3: CASSLDGGRDEQFF; size: once; V: TRBV11-3; J: TRBJ2-1; D: TRBD2
DNA: TGTGCCACGGGGTCAACGAGGGAGCAGTTCTTC; CDR3: CATGSTREQFF; size: .; V: TRBV28; J: TRBJ2-1; D: .
DNA: TGTGCCAGCAGTTTAACTAGCGGGAGAGTTGGGACCTACGAGCAGTACTTC; CDR3: CASSLTSGRVGTYEQYF; size: once; V: TRBV28; J: TRBJ2-7; D: TRBD2
DNA: TGTGCCAGCAGGGAGTTACCAGAGACCCAGTACTTC; CDR3: CASRELPETQYF; size: .; V: TRBV6-5; J: TRBJ2-5; D: .
DNA: TGTGCTAGCAGCGACAGATCCGCTAGCGGGGAGCTGTTTTTT; CDR3: CASSDRSASGELFF; size: .; V: TRBV7-7; J: TRBJ2-2; D: .
DNA: TGCGCCAGCAGCAGCCGGGACAGGGGCCCGTGGGAAAAACTGTTTTTT; CDR3: CASSSRDRGPWEKLFF; size: few; V: TRBV5-1; J: TRBJ1-4; D: TRBD1
DNA: TGTGCCAGCAGTTACTCTGCGGGAGGGCCTGATACGCAGTATTTT; CDR3: CASSYSAGGPDTQYF; size: .; V: TRBV6-5; J: TRBJ2-3; D: TRBD2
DNA: TGCAGCGTACCGACAGCAAGCTCCTACAATGAGCAGTTCTTC; CDR3: CSVPTASSYNEQFF; size: .; V: TRBV29-1; J: TRBJ2-1; D: .
DNA: TGTGCCAGCAGCCAGCGCGGAGATACGCAGTATTTT; CDR3: CASSQRGDTQYF; size: .; V: TRBV3-1/TRBV3-2; J: TRBJ2-3; D: .
DNA: TGTGCCACCCCAGTAGCACCGGGACAGGGAGTAAAGGGGGGTGGCTACACCTTC; CDR3: CATPVAPGQGVKGGGYTF; size: few; V: TRBV28; J: TRBJ1-2; D: TRBD1
DNA: TGTGCCAGCAGCTTAGGAGCCGGGACAGGGCAACCTGAAGCTTTCTTT; CDR3: CASSLGAGTGQPEAFF; size: .; V: TRBV11-3; J: TRBJ1-1; D: TRBD1
DNA: TGTGCCAGTAAGACAGGGCCCACAAATGAAAAACTGTTTTTT; CDR3: CASKTGPTNEKLFF; size: .; V: TRBV19; J: TRBJ1-4; D: TRBD1
DNA: TGTGCCAGTAGTGGACTCGCCTCCTACGAGCAGTACTTC; CDR3: CASSGLASYEQYF; size: .; V: TRBV19; J: TRBJ2-7; D: .
DNA: TGTGCCAGCAGCTTAAAGACTAGCGGGGGGGCCTTCTACAATGAGCAGTTCTTC; CDR3: CASSLKTSGGAFYNEQFF; size: .; V: TRBV7-8; J: TRBJ2-1; D: TRBD2
DNA: TGTGCCAGTAGTCTATCTAGCGGGCTCACCACAGATACGCAGTATTTT; CDR3: CASSLSSGLTTDTQYF; size: .; V: TRBV19; J: TRBJ2-3; D: TRBD2
DNA: TGTGCCAGCATTACAGGTTTCAATCAGCCCCAGCATTTT; CDR3: CASITGFNQPQHF; size: .; V: TRBV28; J: TRBJ1-5; D: .
DNA: TGTGCCAGCAGCCAAGTACCGTTGGCGGGAGTTGACGAGCAGTACTTC; CDR3: CASSQVPLAGVDEQYF; size: once; V: TRBV4-2; J: TRBJ2-7; D: TRBD2
DNA: TGTGCCAGCAGCTCGCGGGTGAACACTGAAGCTTTCTTT; CDR3: CASSSRVNTEAFF; size: once; V: TRBV5-4; J: TRBJ1-1; D: .
DNA: TGTGCCAGTAGTATCTCTCTAGCGGACATAGATACGCAGTATTTT; CDR3: CASSISLADIDTQYF; size: .; V: TRBV19; J: TRBJ2-3; D: TRBD2
DNA: TGTGCCAGCAGCTTACTTGCGGGGCCGAACTCCTACGAGCAGTACTTC; CDR3: CASSLLAGPNSYEQYF; size: few; V: TRBV7-9; J: TRBJ2-7; D: .